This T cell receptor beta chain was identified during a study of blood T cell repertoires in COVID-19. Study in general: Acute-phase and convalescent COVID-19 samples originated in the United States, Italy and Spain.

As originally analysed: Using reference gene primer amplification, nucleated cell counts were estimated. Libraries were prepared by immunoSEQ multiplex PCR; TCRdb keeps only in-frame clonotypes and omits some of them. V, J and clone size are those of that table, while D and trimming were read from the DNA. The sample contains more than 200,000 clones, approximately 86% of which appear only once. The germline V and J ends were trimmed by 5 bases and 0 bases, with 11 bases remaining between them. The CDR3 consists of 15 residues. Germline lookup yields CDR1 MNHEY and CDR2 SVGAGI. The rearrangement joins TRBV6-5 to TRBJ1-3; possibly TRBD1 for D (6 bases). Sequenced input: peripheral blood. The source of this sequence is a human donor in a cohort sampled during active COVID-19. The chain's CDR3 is CASSTQGSSGNTIYF. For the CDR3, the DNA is TGTGCCAGCAGTACTCAGGGGAGCTCTGGAAACACCATATATTTT.